This T cell receptor beta chain was profiled in a study of T cells in Graves' hyperthyroidism and ophthalmopathy (dated by TCRdb to the late 2010s). Background on the whole study: Peripheral blood samples were taken at initial diagnosis, before any treatment was given. After blood sampling, hyperthyroidism patients were treated with methimazole at a starting dose of 30 mg daily, and ophthalmopathy patients were treated with high-dose intravenous methylprednisolone. Prospective prediction of ophthalmopathy was tested in an independent validation cohort consisting of roughly 20 hyperthyroidism patients and more than 15 patients who later progressed to ophthalmopathy. TCR V-J signatures able to tell the groups apart were searched for in a discovery cohort of approximately 95 patients, of whom more than 40 had Graves' ophthalmopathy and around 58 had stable Graves' hyperthyroidism. The 95 to 100 discovery patients were divided at random into training and test sets in a 7:3 ratio. In addition, the study compared T-cell repertoires in thyroid tissue and in blood from roughly 6 Graves' hyperthyroidism patients. According to the paper, TCR Vbeta CDR3 sequencing was carried out on 135 peripheral blood samples, which came from some 41 ophthalmopathy, approximately 78 hyperthyroidism and about 17 progressor patients.

TCR beta CDR3 regions were amplified from RNA transcripts. A first-round RT-PCR of the TCR CDR3 used the HTBI primer set with the Qiagen OneStep RT-PCR kit. The libraries were constructed in a second round of multiplex PCR and then size-selected and purified. Paired-end sequencing of the libraries was performed with 100 bp reads on an Illumina HiSeq2000. The authors processed their data as follows. SOAPnuke was used to process the raw data, throwing out any read that contained adapters or uncalled bases, had a mean Phred below 15, or lacked an exact constant-primer or identifier match. COPE v1.2.5 was used to merge high-quality paired reads, and clonotypes were defined as unique nucleotide sequences. MiTCR v1.1 was used to align the clonotypes against IMGT TRBV, TRBD and TRBJ reference segments. The analysis included only V-J combinations with a frequency above 0.0001, which together covered more than 99% of the repertoires. A TCS score was defined as the ratio between F50 (clonal expansion) and ExV (chaos), using BLOSUM62-based TCRdist between CDR3 peptides within each V-J. Welch's t-statistics and random forest reduced fewer than 600 V-J features to 13, which were used in a naive Bayes classifier (R e1071). The Morisita-Horn index was used to measure how similar the thyroid and blood repertoires were. TCRdb's own reprocessing of the public reads used fastp at Q25 and MiXCR and kept productive beta chains. All rows with the same CDR3 protein become a single entry with the most common DNA and genes. The V and J calls shown here were made by TCRdb, not taken from the authors' results. Present in this sample are over 700,000 distinct CDR3 sequences, 35% to 40% of which were seen just once. The ten largest account for over 8% of the sample.

A patient counted as having stable Graves' hyperthyroidism if no progression to ophthalmopathy occurred over 18 months of follow-up. Hyperthyroidism patients were newly diagnosed, had a disease duration of under 2 months, and were aged 18 to 65 years. Patients with uncontrolled infections, other autoimmune diseases, pregnancy or lactation were excluded. Diagnoses relied on clinical symptoms, serum thyroxine and TRAb, thyroid ultrasound and orbital computed tomography. PBMCs were separated from 10 ml of fresh peripheral blood using Ficoll-Paque density gradient centrifugation. Total RNA was extracted with Trizol reagent, and quality was checked on an Agilent 2100 Bioanalyzer. The germline V gene yields SNHLY for CDR1 and FYNNEI for CDR2. V and J are truncated by 8 bases and 1 base respectively, leaving an intervening sequence of 11 bases. The CDR3 runs 13 residues from the cysteine to the phenylalanine. The sequence is cut down to CDR3 DNA, 39 bases in frame from base 1.

This clonotype was counted at least ten times. What antigen it recognizes has not been identified. No base qualities exist here, and no much larger clone lies one base off it. What the study reported, not specific to this receptor: Ophthalmopathy was separated from stable hyperthyroidism by a 13 V-J signature model, with approximately 85% sensitivity and about 81% specificity obtained in cross-validation and 80%/75% obtained in testing. In validation, the model predicted progression to ophthalmopathy a median of approximately 6.6 months before onset, with about 70% sensitivity and roughly 72% specificity. Sample size was not statistically predetermined, and blinding of investigators to group allocation was not performed. Most expanded thyroid clonotypes (frequency above 0.001) were also found in blood, which suggests that blood repertoires may mirror thyroid immune responses.

The V and J genes are TRBV2 and TRBJ1-2, with no reliable assignment of the D segment. This TCR was sampled from a man aged 18 to 35 with Graves' hyperthyroidism. Sequenced material: blood. CDR3 region: CASSETDNYGYTF. The nucleotide sequence reads as follows: TGTGCCAGCTCCGAGACGGATAACTATGGCTACACCTTC.